The next 11 T cell receptor beta chains were all read from a single sample in a study of cytomegalovirus exposure and HLA in healthy donors. PCR used 60 Vbeta primers and 13 Jbeta primers. Sequencing used immunoSEQ multiplex PCR; TCRdb keeps in-frame clones, though not all of them. Of about 160,000 clones listed, roughly two thirds are singletons. Sequenced material: PBMCs. Receptors were obtained from a woman under 40 in good health and CMV-seronegative.

This clone was found once. This rearrangement joins TRBV6-6 to TRBJ2-5; 9 bases align to TRBD1. CDR1 and CDR2 (germline): MNHNY, SVGAGI (reference sequence). V was clipped by 2 bases and J by 5 bases; unmatched bases: 9. The CDR3 is 16 residues long. This CDR3 reads CASSYPTGGDLETQYF. CDR3 DNA sequence: TGTGCCAGCAGTTACCCCACAGGGGGCGATCTGGAGACCCAGTACTTC.

This clone showed up just once. This chain joins TRBV5-1 and TRBJ2-5, with D maybe TRBD2 (5 bases). Trimming stripped 4 bases from V and 3 bases from J, with 16 bases between. The CDR3 is 15 residues long. Germline CDR1 SGHRS, CDR2 YFSETQ. The CDR3 DNA follows: TGCGCCAGCAGCCTAAACGGACTCCGGGAAGAGACCCAGTACTTC. Protein: CASSLNGLREETQYF. The full variable domain, with the rest looked up from reference TRBV5-1 and TRBJ2-5, is KAGVTQTPRYLIKTRGQQVTLSCSPISGHRSVSWYQQTPGQGLQFLFEYFSETQRNKGNFPGRFSGRQFSNSRSEMNVSTLELGDSALYLCASSLNGLREETQYFGPGTRLLVL.

This clone has just one count. V and J are TRBV10-2 and TRBJ2-7; 7 bases are shared with TRBD1. This CDR3 comprises 13 residues. Losses at the gene ends were 8 bases for V and 3 bases for J; bases not matched to a gene: 7. Germline CDR1 WSHSY, CDR2 SAAADI. CDR3 sequence (DNA): TGCGCCAGCTCACCGGGACAGATCTACGAGCAGTACTTC. Residues: CASSPGQIYEQYF.

The V and J genes are TRBV4-3 and TRBJ1-6; D gene uncertain. Germline assignment: CDR1 LGHNA and CDR2 YSLEER. CDR3 size: 14 residues. V lost 0 bases to trimming and J lost 6 bases, with 6 bases between them. The CDR3 DNA reads TGCGCCAGCAGCCAAGACGGGATTAATTCACCCCTCCACTTT. This sequence encodes CASSQDGINSPLHF.

DNA of the CDR3: TGTGCCAGCAGCTCCCACCTAGGTGGGGGCCGTAATGAGCAGTTCTTC. Its translation is CASSSHLGGGRNEQFF. The rearrangement joins TRBV7-2 to TRBJ2-1, with D tentatively TRBD1 (6 bases). Germline values: CDR1 SGHTA, CDR2 FQGNSA. Trimming left V 4 bases short and J 7 bases short, with 20 bases between. The CDR3 is made up of 16 amino acids.

V is TRBV11-2 and J is TRBJ2-1; weak D call: TRBD2 (5 bases). Germline values: CDR1 SGHAT, CDR2 FQNNGV. The CDR3 extends over 17 amino acids. The V and J ends lost 0 bases and 5 bases respectively, with 17 bases between them. CDR3 loop: CASSLESPRTVDNEQFF. The CDR3 coding sequence is TGTGCCAGCAGCTTAGAGTCTCCCCGGACTGTCGACAATGAGCAGTTCTTC.

The sample holds a few counts of this clone. V usage is TRBV28 and J usage is TRBJ1-1; D remains ambiguous. The length of the CDR3 is 14 residues. Germline CDR1 and CDR2: MDHEN and SYDVKM. Trimming took 4 bases from V and 5 from J, leaving 14 bases between them. The CDR3 nucleotides are TGTGCCAGCAGTTCCCCCCTGGAGAGGACTGAAGCTTTCTTT. Encoded protein: CASSSPLERTEAFF. Full variable domain (missing parts from reference TRBV28 and TRBJ1-1): DVKVTQSSRYLVKRTGEKVFLECVQDMDHENMFWYRQDPGLGLRLIYFSYDVKMKEKGDIPEGYSVSREKKERFSLILESASTNQTSMYLCASSSPLERTEAFFGQGTRLTVV.

The V and J genes are TRBV5-4 and TRBJ1-2, with D unclear. The V end was cut by 0 bases, the J end by 4 bases, with 7 bases between. CDR3 length: 13 residues. Germline lookup yields CDR1 SGHNT and CDR2 YYREEE (reference sequence). The CDR3 spells CASSLDRTYGYTF. The CDR3 DNA follows: TGTGCCAGCAGCTTGGACAGAACCTATGGCTACACCTTC.

CDR3 sequence: CASSDHLSGLTGRAEAFF. In DNA, the CDR3 is TGTGCCAGCAGTGACCACCTATCGGGACTCACGGGGAGAGCTGAAGCTTTCTTT. V gene TRBV6-1 combines with J gene TRBJ1-1, with D possibly TRBD1 on 5 matching bases. The CDR3 has 18 residues. From germline, CDR1 is MNHNS and CDR2 SASEGT. V was pared by 3 bases and J by 6 bases, with 26 bases between.

This chain uses TRBV18 with TRBJ2-2, with D perhaps TRBD1 (6 bases). The CDR3 spans 18 residues. The V end lost 1 base, the J end lost 3 bases, and 18 bases lay between the germline ends. CDR1 KGHSH and CDR2 LQKENI come from the germline V gene. The CDR3: CASSPRIITGWDTGELFF. The CDR3, as DNA: TGTGCCAGCTCACCACGAATAATTACAGGGTGGGACACCGGGGAGCTGTTTTTT.

The chain joins TRBV5-1 to TRBJ2-3; TRBD2 aligns across 11 bases. Germline V gene data show CDR1 as SGHRS and CDR2 as YFSETQ. The CDR3 is made up of 15 amino acids. The V gene end was trimmed by 3 bases and the J gene end by 7 bases; junction bases not matched to a gene: 7. The CDR3 spells CASSYLAGGANTQYF. Here the CDR3 DNA reads TGCGCCAGCAGCTATCTAGCGGGAGGTGCAAATACGCAGTATTTT.